The 22 T cell receptor beta chains below come from one sample, sequenced in a study of blood T cell repertoires in COVID-19. TCRdb's copy holds only in-frame clones and misses some; the assay was immunoSEQ multiplex PCR. The sample holds around 250,000 clones, 85% to 95% seen once. Sequenced sample: PBMCs or T cells enriched from blood (not recorded which). Receptors were obtained from a man in his forties who had been exposed to COVID-19.

The chain recombines TRBV11-3 with TRBJ2-1; the match to TRBD1 covers 7 bases. V trimming: 8 bases; J trimming: 9 bases; junction bases outside the gene matches: 10. The CDR3 is 13 amino acids. Germline CDR1 SGHNT, CDR2 YENEEA. Here the CDR3 reads CASSRGIGVEQFF. The CDR3 DNA is TGTGCCAGCTCCAGGGGGATTGGTGTTGAGCAGTTCTTC.

V is TRBV28 and J is TRBJ1-1, with TRBD1 matching 7 bases. V lost 8 bases, J lost 4 bases, and 7 bases stayed unmatched. CDR3 length: 13 residues. Germline V gene data show CDR1 as MDHEN and CDR2 as SYDVKM. The CDR3, as DNA: TGTGCCAGCGGCAGGGGGACGGTCACTGAAGCTTTCTTT. Amino acids: CASGRGTVTEAFF.

The chain joins TRBV28 to TRBJ1-1; TRBD1 is a possible D gene (5 bases). Germline V lookup: CDR1 MDHEN, CDR2 SYDVKM. Trimming shortened V by 8 bases and J by 8 bases, and 18 bases separated the two germline ends. The length of the CDR3 is 13 residues. The CDR3 here is CASQIGAWQEAFF. The CDR3 DNA reads TGTGCCAGCCAAATTGGGGCGTGGCAGGAAGCTTTCTTT.

The V gene is TRBV7-8, the J gene TRBJ2-1; 7 bases are a match to TRBD2. Germline values: CDR1 SGHVS, CDR2 FQNEAQ. The CDR3 is 13 amino acids. Germline trimming cut 6 bases from V and 7 bases from J; bases unmatched to any gene: 6. This chain's CDR3 is CASRTTGGNEQFF. CDR3 coding DNA: TGTGCCAGCAGGACGACCGGGGGGAATGAGCAGTTCTTC.

The V gene is TRBV28, the J gene TRBJ2-7; D is unclear. The germline V gene encodes CDR1 MDHEN and CDR2 SYDVKM. V was cut by 4 bases and J by 0 bases, with 7 bases left in between. This CDR3 is built from 13 residues. The CDR3 DNA follows: TGTGCCAGCAGTTCCGACACCTCCTACGAGCAGTACTTC. It is translated as CASSSDTSYEQYF.

In regard to this clone: The junction departs from germline at one end; a sequencing error may be responsible. The chain uses TRBV30 and TRBJ2-4; 8 bases map to TRBD2. CDR1 GTSNPN and CDR2 SVGIG come from the germline V gene (reference sequence). This CDR3 region has 14 residues. DNA for the CDR3: TGTGCTTGGAAGAAAGCGGGAGACGGGGACATTCAGTACTTC. Amino acid sequence: CAWKKAGDGDIQYF.

The chain joins TRBV5-6 to TRBJ1-1; D call uncertain. The V end lost 0 bases, the J end lost 3 bases, and 9 bases lay between the germline ends. This CDR3 is 14 amino acids long. Germline V gives CDR1 SGHDT, CDR2 YYEEEE. The CDR3 region has the DNA TGTGCCAGCAGCTTGGAAGAGGGCGACACTGAAGCTTTCTTT. This codes for CASSLEEGDTEAFF.

The V and J genes are TRBV28 and TRBJ1-1; D is perhaps TRBD1 (6 bases). CDR1 is MDHEN and CDR2 is SYDVKM in the germline V gene. Trimming took off 4 bases at V and 0 bases at J, with 18 bases between the two ends. The CDR3 sequence is 17 residues long. This CDR3 is CASSSPGDPTLNTEAFF. DNA of the CDR3: TGTGCCAGCAGTTCTCCAGGGGACCCTACATTGAACACTGAAGCTTTCTTT.

This chain uses TRBV10-2 with TRBJ2-3, with unresolved D. This CDR3 spans 11 amino acids. In germline, CDR1 is WSHSY, CDR2 SAAADI. V dropped 7 bases and J dropped 2 bases, with 4 bases sitting between them. The DNA of the CDR3 is TGCGCCAGCACCAACACAGATACGCAGTATTTT. Translation gives CASTNTDTQYF.

This chain uses TRBV19 with TRBJ2-4, with 8 bases identical to TRBD1. From germline, CDR1 is LNHDA and CDR2 SQIVND (reference sequence). V lost 4 bases, J lost 0 bases, and 11 bases stayed unmatched. There are 18 residues in the CDR3. DNA for the CDR3: TGTGCCAGTAGTAATCGAGGGACAGGACTTCTAGCCAAAAACATTCAGTACTTC. This encodes CASSNRGTGLLAKNIQYF.

The rearrangement links TRBV7-2 to TRBJ2-3; 7 bases fit TRBD1. This CDR3 has 14 residues. CDR1 and CDR2 (germline): SGHTA, FQGNSA. V shed 5 bases, J shed 1 base, and the junction held 3 bases outside the gene matches. The CDR3 loop reads CASSDGTGTDTQYF. CDR3 nucleotide sequence: TGTGCCAGCAGCGACGGGACAGGCACAGATACGCAGTATTTT.

The sample holds one count of this clone. The chain carries TRBV15 and TRBJ1-3; TRBD1 is a possible D gene (5 bases). Germline V gene sequence: CDR1 LNHNV, CDR2 YYDKDF (reference sequence). This CDR3 comprises 14 residues. The V end was cut by 11 bases, the J end by 0 bases, with 14 bases between. The CDR3 spells CASRQTSSGNTIYF. As DNA, the CDR3 is TGTGCCTCGAGACAGACCAGCTCTGGAAACACCATATATTTT.

The J gene is TRBJ2-7, the V gene TRBV28; 8 bases line up with TRBD1. The CDR3 sequence is 16 residues long. The V and J ends lost 3 bases and 4 bases, in that order; junction bases with no gene match: 11. Germline CDR1 MDHEN, CDR2 SYDVKM. CDR3 loop: CASSFPRTGSGYEQYF. The DNA for the CDR3 is TGTGCCAGCAGTTTTCCTCGGACAGGGAGTGGGTACGAGCAGTACTTC.

The chain couples TRBV9 to TRBJ2-5, with D unresolved. CDR3 length: 14 amino acids. Germline V gene data show CDR1 as SGDLS and CDR2 as YYNGEE. The V gene lost 3 bases and the J gene lost 0 bases, with 9 bases spanning the gap. CDR3 sequence (DNA): TGTGCCAGCAGCGGTAATCAGTACCAAGAGACCCAGTACTTC. This codes for CASSGNQYQETQYF.

This rearrangement joins TRBV19 to TRBJ2-6; 9 bases line up with TRBD1. The CDR3 consists of 16 residues. Trimming removed 5 bases from V and 4 bases from J; junction bases left unmatched: 6. Germline V gene sequence: CDR1 LNHDA, CDR2 SQIVND (reference sequence). The CDR3 loop reads CASSGYRGQGANVLTF. The DNA for the CDR3 is TGTGCCAGTAGTGGCTACAGGGGGCAAGGGGCCAACGTCCTGACTTTC.

J is TRBJ1-2 and V is TRBV27; the match to TRBD1 covers 11 bases. The length of the CDR3 is 17 residues. Germline-derived CDR1 and CDR2 are MNHEY and SMNVEV (reference sequence). The trim removed 7 bases at V and 4 bases at J, leaving 14 bases unmatched. CDR3 coding DNA: TGTGCCAGCACCCCGCGGGGGGGGACAGGGGGAATCTATGGCTACACCTTC. As protein: CASTPRGGTGGIYGYTF.

V gene TRBV5-4 combines with J gene TRBJ1-1, with D maybe TRBD1 (5 bases). V gave up 0 bases and J gave up 0 bases, with 9 bases separating them. This CDR3 comprises 15 residues. Germline CDR1 is SGHNT and CDR2 is YYREEE (reference sequence). CDR3 bases: TGTGCCAGCAGCTTGGAGGGGCGGCTGAACACTGAAGCTTTCTTT. Amino acid sequence: CASSLEGRLNTEAFF.

The chain joins TRBV27 to TRBJ2-1; a weak D match, TRBD1 (5 bases). The CDR3 length is 14 residues. Germline assignment: CDR1 MNHEY and CDR2 SMNVEV (reference sequence). V was cut by 3 bases and J by 3 bases, with 9 bases left in between. The CDR3 sequence: CASSLRQFYNEQFF. The CDR3 DNA reads TGTGCCAGCAGTTTGAGACAGTTCTACAATGAGCAGTTCTTC.

The chain employs TRBV5-1 and TRBJ1-3, with D maybe TRBD1 (5 bases). The germline V and J ends were trimmed by 0 bases and 3 bases, with 13 bases remaining between them. The germline CDR1 and CDR2 sequences are SGHRS and YFSETQ. The CDR3 sequence is 16 residues long. The CDR3 spells CASSLAGGLGGNTIYF. The CDR3 bases are TGCGCCAGCAGCTTGGCCGGGGGGTTAGGTGGAAACACCATATATTTT.

The V call is TRBV7-9, the J call TRBJ2-1; D perhaps matches TRBD2 (5 bases). The CDR3 spans 12 residues. Germline V gene sequence: CDR1 SEHNR, CDR2 FQNEAQ (reference sequence). Trimming removed 1 base at V and 14 bases at J, with 12 bases between. CDR3 protein: CASSLVSRGEFF. CDR3 sequence (DNA): TGTGCCAGCAGCTTAGTGTCTCGGGGTGAGTTCTTC.

The CDR3 here is CASSQEGQYEQYF. CDR3 bases: TGCGCCAGCAGCCAGGAGGGCCAGTACGAGCAGTACTTC. The chain recombines TRBV4-1 with TRBJ2-7; D perhaps matches TRBD2 (6 bases). CDR1 MGHRA and CDR2 YSYEKL come from the germline V gene. V was shortened by 3 bases and J by 4 bases, with 10 bases between the two germline ends. The CDR3 has 13 residues.

V and J are TRBV5-1 and TRBJ2-7, with a tentative D call TRBD2 (5 bases). CDR3 length: 14 residues. Germline-derived CDR1 and CDR2 are SGHRS and YFSETQ. Between the trimmed V and J ends, which lost 3 bases and 7 bases, there was a span of 17 bases. The CDR3 spells CASSSAGLPGEQYF. As DNA, the CDR3 is TGCGCCAGCAGCTCAGCTGGACTGCCTGGGGAGCAGTACTTC.